The sequence of this T cell receptor beta chain was determined in a study of blood T cell repertoires in COVID-19. Study background: Some COVID-19 samples were acute and others convalescent; all came from the United States, Italy and Spain. Sample material is recorded as cDNA or gDNA derived from T cells, B-cell-depleted T cells, or PBMCs.

The CDR3 sequence is 14 residues long. The V segment lost 6 bases and the J segment 2 bases; nucleotides outside the gene matches: 4. Per germline, CDR1 ENHRY and CDR2 SYGVKD. Clones were read by immunoSEQ multiplex PCR, and TCRdb kept only the in-frame ones, dropping some. Among about 310,000 clones, roughly 91% were seen once, and the ten largest hold 1%. The specimen was peripheral blood. The chain couples TRBV10-3 to TRBJ1-2; TRBD1 agrees at 9 bases. This clonotype was obtained from a man in his fifties with active or convalescent COVID-19. In DNA, the CDR3 is TGTGCCATCAGACCGGGACAGGGAAACTATGGCTACACCTTC. Protein product: CAIRPGQGNYGYTF.